Below are 21 T cell receptor beta chains sequenced from a single sample in a study of blood T cell repertoires in COVID-19. Method: immunoSEQ multiplex PCR; TCRdb's copy keeps in-frame clones and lacks some. The sample has a few hundred thousand clones, approximately 80% seen once. The specimen was PBMCs or T cells enriched from blood (not recorded which). The receptor set was obtained from a woman between 40 and 50 years old with acute COVID-19.

In this sample, this clone turned up once. V and J are TRBV19 and TRBJ2-1; 8 bases agree with TRBD1. The CDR3 runs to 17 residues. CDR1 and CDR2 (germline): LNHDA, SQIVND (reference sequence). Losses at the gene ends were 5 bases for V and 6 bases for J; bases not matched to a gene: 15. The CDR3 DNA is TGTGCCAGTAGTGTTAACAGGGGGACGGAAAGAGGCAATGAGCAGTTCTTC. Residues: CASSVNRGTERGNEQFF.

The chain uses TRBV7-3 and TRBJ2-1, with 9 bases lining up with TRBD2. V lost 5 bases to trimming and J lost 9 bases; unmatched junction nucleotides: 8. The CDR3 contains 14 residues. Germline CDR1 reads SGHTA; CDR2 reads FQGTGA. The CDR3 DNA sequence: TGTGCCAGCAGCCCGGGACTAGCACAGGGTGAGCAGTTCTTC. Translation gives CASSPGLAQGEQFF.

The CDR3: CASSLQAGGSNEKLFF. The CDR3 nucleotides read TGTGCCAGCAGCCTACAAGCAGGGGGCTCTAATGAAAAACTGTTTTTT. This sequence joins TRBV3-1 (or the pseudogene TRBV3-2) and TRBJ1-4; 8 positions match TRBD1. This CDR3 region has 16 residues. Trimming took 4 bases from V and 3 from J; bases not matched to a gene: 7. Germline loops: CDR1 LGHDT, CDR2 YNNKEL (reference sequence).

The genes are TRBV5-5 and TRBJ1-2, with 8 nucleotides matching TRBD1. V shed 0 bases, J shed 3 bases, and the junction held 4 bases outside the gene matches. Germline loops: CDR1 SGHKS, CDR2 YYEKEE (reference sequence). The CDR3 consists of 15 residues. The CDR3 sequence is CASSLVLTGDYGYTF. The CDR3 bases are TGTGCCAGCAGCTTGGTCCTGACAGGGGACTATGGCTACACCTTC.

The CDR3 region has the DNA TGTGCCAGCAGCCCCGGTGCCGGCACTGAAGCTTTCTTT. Protein sequence: CASSPGAGTEAFF. This sequence joins TRBV7-6 and TRBJ1-1; D uncertain. The germline CDR1 and CDR2 sequences are SGHVS and FNYEAQ. The CDR3 runs to 13 residues. Between the trimmed V and J ends, which lost 5 bases and 4 bases, there was a span of 11 bases.

The genes are TRBV6-5 and TRBJ2-7; 7 bases are a match to TRBD2. The CDR3 loop spans 13 amino acids. Germline CDR1 and CDR2: MNHEY and SVGAGI. Trimming cost V 4 bases and J 3 bases; bases outside gene matches: 3. CDR3 bases: TGTGCCAGCAGTTTTCAGCGGGACTACGAGCAGTACTTC. Protein product: CASSFQRDYEQYF.

The rearrangement joins TRBV7-2 to TRBJ1-1; 8 positions agree with TRBD1. The V segment lost 1 base and the J segment 11 bases; nucleotides outside the gene matches: 6. The CDR3 extends over 13 amino acids. The germline V gene has CDR1 SGHTA and CDR2 FQGNSA. This chain's CDR3 is CASSLVQGEAAFF. The CDR3 DNA reads as TGTGCCAGCAGCTTAGTACAGGGGGAAGCGGCTTTCTTT.

This chain joins TRBV13 and TRBJ2-3; 10 nucleotides match TRBD2. Germline CDR1 PRHDT, CDR2 FYEKMQ (reference sequence). This CDR3 has 15 residues. J lost 0 bases, V lost 5 bases, and 2 bases had no gene match. The CDR3 nucleotides are TGTGCCAGCAGCCGGACTAGCGGAAGCACAGATACGCAGTATTTT. Translating gives CASSRTSGSTDTQYF.

J is TRBJ1-3 and V is TRBV28; 9 nucleotides line up with TRBD1. The V gene's germline CDR1 is MDHEN and CDR2 SYDVKM. Trimming removed 6 bases from V and 4 bases from J; junction bases left unmatched: 13. The length of the CDR3 is 17 residues. The CDR3: CASRPAQGQGMGNTIYF. In nucleotides, the CDR3 is TGTGCCAGCAGGCCGGCTCAAGGACAGGGGATGGGAAACACCATATATTTT. Full variable domain (missing parts from reference TRBV28 and TRBJ1-3): DVKVTQSSRYLVKRTGEKVFLECVQDMDHENMFWYRQDPGLGLRLIYFSYDVKMKEKGDIPEGYSVSREKKERFSLILESASTNQTSMYLCASRPAQGQGMGNTIYFGEGSWLTVV.

The rearrangement uses TRBV3-1 (or the pseudogene TRBV3-2) and TRBJ2-1; perhaps TRBD1 as D (6 bases). The CDR3 totals 14 residues. V lost 3 bases, J lost 4 bases, and 10 bases lay in between. Germline V CDR1 and CDR2: LGHDT, YNNKEL (reference sequence). CDR3 region: CASSQKGEYNEQFF. CDR3 DNA: TGTGCCAGCAGCCAGAAGGGGGAATACAATGAGCAGTTCTTC.

The chain couples TRBV19 to TRBJ2-7, with 10 bases matching TRBD1. This CDR3 comprises 13 residues. Germline trimming cut 11 bases from V and 3 bases from J; bases unmatched to any gene: 7. Germline V gene lookup returns CDR1 LNHDA and CDR2 SQIVND (reference sequence). For the CDR3, the DNA is TGTGCCGCGGGGACAGGGGTGGGCTACGAGCAGTACTTC. Its translation is CAAGTGVGYEQYF.

The V call is TRBV2, the J call TRBJ1-1; D uncertain. CDR1 and CDR2 from the germline V gene are SNHLY and FYNNEI. The CDR3 length is 14 residues. Trimming removed 3 bases at V and 1 base at J, with 9 bases between. The CDR3 bases are TGTGCCAGCAGTGACTGGCAGGCGAACACTGAAGCTTTCTTT. It codes for CASSDWQANTEAFF.

The chain links TRBV10-3 to TRBJ2-3; no reliable D call. Germline lookup yields CDR1 ENHRY and CDR2 SYGVKD. The V end was cut by 3 bases, the J end by 0 bases, with 19 bases between. The CDR3 runs 18 residues. CDR3 sequence (DNA): TGTGCCATCAGTGACCAAACAGCCGCACTTTGGAGCACAGATACGCAGTATTTT. This codes for CAISDQTAALWSTDTQYF.

This chain connects TRBV5-6 to TRBJ1-5, with a weak D call TRBD1 (5 bases). This CDR3 region has 16 residues. CDR1 SGHDT and CDR2 YYEEEE come from the germline V gene. V lost 6 bases and J 0 bases, leaving 16 bases between the germline ends. CDR3 DNA: TGTGCCAGCAAACCCAGACAGAGCTATAGCAATCAGCCCCAGCATTTT. It encodes CASKPRQSYSNQPQHF.

V usage is TRBV30 and J usage is TRBJ2-7, with D unresolved. The CDR3 is 14 amino acids. Trimming shortened V by 1 base and J by 2 bases, and 12 bases separated the two germline ends. CDR1 and CDR2 from the germline V gene are GTSNPN and SVGIG (reference sequence). CDR3: CAWSAPANTYEQYF. The CDR3 DNA follows: TGTGCCTGGAGTGCTCCAGCGAACACCTACGAGCAGTACTTC.

Regarding this clone: Other DNA sequences from this sample encode an identical CDR3 as well. The J gene is TRBJ2-5, the V gene TRBV3-1 (or the pseudogene TRBV3-2), with a tentative D call TRBD2 (5 bases). The CDR3 consists of 14 residues. CDR1 and CDR2 (germline): LGHDT, YNNKEL (reference sequence). Trimming removed 0 bases from V and 5 bases from J, with 10 bases in between. CDR3 sequence: CASSQDLAGETQYF. CDR3 sequence (DNA): TGTGCCAGCAGCCAAGATCTAGCCGGCGAGACCCAGTACTTC.

The chain joins TRBV29-1 to TRBJ1-2; 8 nucleotides line up with TRBD1. CDR1 and CDR2 from the germline V gene are SQVTM and ANQGSEA. The CDR3 consists of 14 residues. The V segment lost 3 bases and the J segment 7 bases; nucleotides outside the gene matches: 10. The CDR3 spells CSVEIGTGGTGYTF. The DNA of the CDR3 is TGCAGCGTTGAGATAGGGACAGGCGGTACTGGCTACACCTTC. Using reference TRBV29-1 and TRBJ1-2 for the parts outside the CDR3, the full variable domain is SAVISQKPSRDICQRGTSLTIQCQVDSQVTMMFWYRQQPGQSLTLIATANQGSEATYESGFVIDKFPISRPNLTFSTLTVSNMSPEDSSIYLCSVEIGTGGTGYTFGSGTRLTVV.

The CDR3 loop reads CAISDATGANYGYTF. The CDR3 nucleotides are TGTGCCATCAGTGACGCGACAGGGGCTAACTATGGCTACACCTTC. This sequence joins TRBV10-3 and TRBJ1-2; 8 nucleotides line up with TRBD1. V was pared by 3 bases and J by 0 bases, with 3 bases of the junction left unmatched. CDR3 size: 15 residues. CDR1 and CDR2 from the germline V gene are ENHRY and SYGVKD.

The J gene is TRBJ1-6, the V gene TRBV4-2; no clear D. Germline lookup yields CDR1 LGHNA and CDR2 YNFKEQ. V lost 1 base and J lost 8, with 24 bases in between. CDR3 length: 19 amino acids. The DNA of the CDR3 is TGTGCCAGCAGCCAAGCAGAGTTCGTGGGCACGGCTTTTGATTCACCCCTCCACTTT. Its protein product is CASSQAEFVGTAFDSPLHF.

This chain links TRBV13 with TRBJ1-4; tentatively, D is TRBD1 (6 bases). The germline gives CDR1 PRHDT, CDR2 FYEKMQ (reference sequence). V lost 5 bases and J 4 bases, leaving 17 bases between the germline ends. The CDR3 sequence is 16 residues long. CDR3 region: CASSLRGGRLNEKLFF. The DNA for the CDR3 is TGTGCCAGCAGCCTCCGGGGGGGGCGGCTTAATGAAAAACTGTTTTTT.

The V call is TRBV5-6, the J call TRBJ2-1; weak D call: TRBD2 (6 bases). There are 14 residues in the CDR3. Germline V CDR1 and CDR2: SGHDT, YYEEEE. Trimming removed 4 bases at V and 7 bases at J, with 15 bases between. CDR3 sequence (DNA): TGTGCCAGCAGCGGACCGGGACTTAGGAATGAGCAGTTCTTC. It codes for CASSGPGLRNEQFF.